This T cell receptor beta chain was observed in a study of technical replicates of blood from a few donors. Using immunoSEQ multiplex PCR, the repertoire was profiled, and TCRdb retains in-frame clones only, with some absent. Here the sample spans roughly 76,000 clones, 85% to 95% being singletons. Trimming stripped 0 bases from V and 9 bases from J, with 6 bases between. CDR3 size: 12 residues. Germline V gene sequence: CDR1 SGHAT, CDR2 FQNNGV. Only one count was recorded for this clone. What was sequenced was T cells isolated from PBMCs. The TCR originated in a human donor in good health. The chain joins TRBV11-2 to TRBJ2-1, with D unclear. This chain's CDR3 is CASSLDLSEQFF. In DNA form, the CDR3 reads TGTGCCAGCAGCTTAGACTTGAGTGAGCAGTTCTTC.